This record covers a single T cell receptor (beta chain). Its target is not known. The ends were cut back, 3 bases at V and 4 bases at J, with 13 bases in the middle. Germline assignment: CDR1 WSHSY and CDR2 SAAADI. The CDR3 spans 14 residues. This entry comes from a study of identical twins. Study-level points and caveats: In beta out-of-frame sequences, the excess sharing between twins was weaker.

MiXCR, applied by TCRdb to the 5' RACE reads, yields one record per CDR3 protein. The sample has approximately 410,000 distinct CDR3 sequences, less than 20% seen once; the top ten hold roughly an eighth. This chain joins TRBV10-2 and TRBJ2-7, with D uncertain. This clonotype was sampled from a man aged 50 or older in good health. The sequenced sample was naive T cells sorted from blood. DNA of the CDR3: TGCGCCAGCAGTGACTTTAGGGCAGGTTACGAGCAGTACTTC. As protein: CASSDFRAGYEQYF.